The present T cell receptor (beta chain) was sequenced within a study of PD-1 blockade in mismatch repair-deficient tumors. Study as a whole: Patients had approximately 12 mismatch repair-deficient cancer types, all previously treated and progressing.

General study findings and limits: Rapid post-treatment expansion, then contraction, generally preceding radiologic response, marked tumor-resident clones.

All patients were mismatch repair deficient, assessed by either PCR or immunohistochemistry. This clone was picked up one time. Its antigen is undetermined. CDR1 is SGHNT and CDR2 is YYREEE in the germline V gene (reference sequence). The CDR3 length is 14 residues. After removal of 1 base from V and 4 bases from J, the junction contained 4 bases not matched to a gene. The repertoire was sequenced with immunoSEQ multiplex PCR; TCRdb's copy has only in-frame clones and lacks some. In the table there are about 24,000 clones, approximately 83% of which are singletons. This receptor was identified in an adult with mismatch repair-deficient cancer. The genes are TRBV5-4 and TRBJ2-7; 8 bases are shared with TRBD1. The specimen comprised peripheral blood, sampled 12 weeks after starting pembrolizumab. The CDR3 sequence: CASSLQGARYEQYF. Here the CDR3 DNA reads TGTGCCAGCAGCTTGCAGGGGGCGCGGTACGAGCAGTACTTC.